Following are 3 T cell receptor beta chains from one sample sequenced in a study of early T cells in non-severe SARS-CoV-2 infection. Using its own MiXCR run on the 5' RACE reads, TCRdb lists one record per CDR3 protein. The sample carries tens of thousands of distinct CDR3 sequences, more than 9% recorded once. Specimen: whole blood. The receptors were sampled from an adult who was a healthcare worker with PCR-confirmed SARS-CoV-2 infection or an uninfected control (not recorded which).

This clonotype has just a few counts. The V call is TRBV7-3, the J call TRBJ2-3; weak D call: TRBD1 (8 bases). V was shortened by 5 bases and J by 3 bases, with 18 bases between the two germline ends. Germline V gives CDR1 SGHTA, CDR2 FQGTGA. The CDR3 consists of 16 residues. CDR3 DNA: TGTGCCAGCAGCCTAAGGACAGGGAGGGGGACAGATACGCAGTATTTT. This codes for CASSLRTGRGTDTQYF.

This clonotype was detected many times. This rearrangement joins TRBV28 to TRBJ2-5, with D unclear. The ends were cut back, 8 bases at V and 1 base at J, with 5 bases in the middle. Germline loops: CDR1 MDHEN, CDR2 SYDVKM. The CDR3 totals 11 residues. The CDR3 here is CASSFQETQYF. CDR3 bases: TGTGCCAGCTCATTCCAAGAGACCCAGTACTTC.

This clonotype was detected ten times or more. This rearrangement joins TRBV2 to TRBJ2-7; 7 bases fit TRBD1. Germline-derived CDR1 and CDR2 are SNHLY and FYNNEI. The CDR3 has 14 amino acids. Trimming took 3 bases from V and 3 from J; bases not matched to a gene: 5. The CDR3 is CASSETGLGYEQYF. The CDR3 region has the DNA TGTGCCAGCAGTGAGACAGGGTTAGGCTACGAGCAGTACTTC.